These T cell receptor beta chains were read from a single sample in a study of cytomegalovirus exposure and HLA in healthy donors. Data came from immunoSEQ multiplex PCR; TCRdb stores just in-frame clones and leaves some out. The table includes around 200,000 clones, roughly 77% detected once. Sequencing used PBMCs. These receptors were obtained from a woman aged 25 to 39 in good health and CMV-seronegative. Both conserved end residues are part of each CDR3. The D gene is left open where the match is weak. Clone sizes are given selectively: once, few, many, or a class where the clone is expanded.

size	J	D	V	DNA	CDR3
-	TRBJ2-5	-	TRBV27	TGTGCCAGCAGTTACATAGACCCGACAGGGACTGAGACCCAGTACTTC	CASSYIDPTGTETQYF
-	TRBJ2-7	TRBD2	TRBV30	TGTGCCTGGACTCCATCTAGCGGTAACTACGAGCAGTACTTC	CAWTPSSGNYEQYF
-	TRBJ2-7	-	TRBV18	TGTGCCAGCTCACCAACCTTGGGCAGCAATACGAGCTACGAGCAGTACTTC	CASSPTLGSNTSYEQYF
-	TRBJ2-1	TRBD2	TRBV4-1	TGCGCCAGCAGCCAACCTAGCGGGGGCTCCTACAATGAGCAGTTCTTC	CASSQPSGGSYNEQFF
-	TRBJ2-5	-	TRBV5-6	TGTGCCAGCATCCAACGGGGACTGGGGGGAGAGACCCAGTACTTC	CASIQRGLGGETQYF
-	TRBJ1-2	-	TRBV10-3	TGTGCCATCAGTGGGAGCAGTAAGGGCTACACCTTC	CAISGSSKGYTF
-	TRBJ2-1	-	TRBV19	TGTGCCAGTAGTATTCAGGGGAGCCCCTACAATGAGCAGTTCTTC	CASSIQGSPYNEQFF
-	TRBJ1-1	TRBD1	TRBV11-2	TGTGCCAGCAGCCGGACAGGGGACACTGAAGCTTTCTTT	CASSRTGDTEAFF
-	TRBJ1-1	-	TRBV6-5	TGTGCCAGCAGTTATACAGGAAGCACTGAAGCTTTCTTT	CASSYTGSTEAFF
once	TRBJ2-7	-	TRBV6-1	TGTGCCAGCAGTGACCTTCACGGGTACTCCTACGAGCAGTACTTC	CASSDLHGYSYEQYF
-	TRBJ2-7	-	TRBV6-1	TGTGCCAGCAGTGAAGCCGGGCCGGACAGTCGAATCTCCTACGAGCAGTACTTC	CASSEAGPDSRISYEQYF
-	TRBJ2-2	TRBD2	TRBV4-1	TGCGCCAGCAGCCAACGAAGATTCCGGACTAGCGGCACCGGGGAGCTGTTTTTT	CASSQRRFRTSGTGELFF
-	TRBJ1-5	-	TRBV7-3	TGTGCCAGCAGCTTTACCGGGGATCAGCCCCAGCATTTT	CASSFTGDQPQHF
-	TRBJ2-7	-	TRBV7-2	TGTGCCAGCAGCCGAAGCCAGGGCTCCTACGAGCAGTACTTC	CASSRSQGSYEQYF
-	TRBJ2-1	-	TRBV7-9	TGTGCCAGCAGGTCAGGCAATGAGCAGTTCTTC	CASRSGNEQFF
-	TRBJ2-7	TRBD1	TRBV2	TGTGCCAGCAGACCTCGGACAGGGAGTAACGAGCAGTACTTC	CASRPRTGSNEQYF
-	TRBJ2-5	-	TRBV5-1	TGCGCCAGCAACTCGGGTCCCAGCCGGGAGACCCAGTACTTC	CASNSGPSRETQYF
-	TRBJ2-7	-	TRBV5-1	TGCGCCAGCAGCTCAGGGGAGGGCTACGAGCAGTACTTC	CASSSGEGYEQYF
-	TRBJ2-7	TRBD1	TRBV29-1	TGCAGCGTTACCGGGACAGTTAGTTACGAGCAGTACTTC	CSVTGTVSYEQYF
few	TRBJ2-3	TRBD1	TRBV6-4	TGTGCCAGCAGCCGACAGGGGGGCACAGATACGCAGTATTTT	CASSRQGGTDTQYF
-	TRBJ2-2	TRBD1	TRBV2	TGTGCCAGCATGGAGGACAGGGCGAACACCGGGGAGCTGTTTTTT	CASMEDRANTGELFF
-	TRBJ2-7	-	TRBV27	TGTGCCAGCAGCGCGGATACCCGTCGCGAGCAGTACTTC	CASSADTRREQYF
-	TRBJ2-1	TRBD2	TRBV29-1	TGCAGCGTTGCGCGGGGGAGCTCCACGAACAATGAGCAGTTCTTC	CSVARGSSTNNEQFF
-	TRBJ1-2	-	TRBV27	TGTGCCAGCAGTATACGACTGACAGGCTATGGCTACACCTTC	CASSIRLTGYGYTF
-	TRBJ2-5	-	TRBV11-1	TGTGCCAGCACTCGCGGGGTCGGGGAGACCCAGTACTTC	CASTRGVGETQYF
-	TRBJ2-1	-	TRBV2	TGTGCCAGCAGTGAGGTCGTCGGGACACGATACAATGAGCAGTTCTTC	CASSEVVGTRYNEQFF
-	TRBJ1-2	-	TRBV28	TGTGCCAGCACCGACAGAATAGAAGGCTACACCTTC	CASTDRIEGYTF
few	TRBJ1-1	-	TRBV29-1	TGCAGCGTTGAGAGGACAAGGACTGAAGCTTTCTTT	CSVERTRTEAFF
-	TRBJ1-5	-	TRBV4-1	TGCGCCAGCAGCCAAGATCGGGGGGGTCAGCCCCAGCATTTT	CASSQDRGGQPQHF
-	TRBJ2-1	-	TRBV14	TGTGCCAGCAGCCAAGTCAGGGCAGGAGAGCAGTTCTTC	CASSQVRAGEQFF
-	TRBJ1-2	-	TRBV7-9	TGTGCCAGCAGCTTAGGGGGGGTCCCCAACTATGGCTACACCTTC	CASSLGGVPNYGYTF
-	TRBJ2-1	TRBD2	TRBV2	TGTGCCACTTCTCCCTTAGCGGGAGGGCACAATGAGCAGTTCTTC	CATSPLAGGHNEQFF
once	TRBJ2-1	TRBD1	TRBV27	TGTGCCAGCAGACGGACAGGGGGCTACAATGAGCAGTTCTTC	CASRRTGGYNEQFF
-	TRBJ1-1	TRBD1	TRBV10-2	TGCGCCAGCAGTGGCCAGGGGGGCACTGAAGCTTTCTTT	CASSGQGGTEAFF
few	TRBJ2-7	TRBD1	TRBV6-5	TGTGCCAGCAGCTATGACAGGGGCACCTACGAGCAGTACTTC	CASSYDRGTYEQYF
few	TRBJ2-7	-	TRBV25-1	TGTGCCAGCAGTAGCGGGCGCGAGCAGTACTTC	CASSSGREQYF
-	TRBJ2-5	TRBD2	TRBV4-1	TGCGCCAGCAGCCCGACGGGACTAGCGGTAGAGACCCAGTACTTC	CASSPTGLAVETQYF
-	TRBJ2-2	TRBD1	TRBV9	TGTGCCAGCCAATATGGGGACAGCAACACCGGGGAGCTGTTTTTT	CASQYGDSNTGELFF
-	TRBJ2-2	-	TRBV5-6	TGTGCCAGCAGCTTGACTGCGGGGCGAGGGGACACCGGGGAGCTGTTTTTT	CASSLTAGRGDTGELFF
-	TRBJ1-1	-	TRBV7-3	TGTGCCAGCAGCTTAACGCCGGTGAACACTGAAGCTTTCTTT	CASSLTPVNTEAFF
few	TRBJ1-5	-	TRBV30	TGTGCCTGGGCTGGTGGGGGGAATCAGCCCCAGCATTTT	CAWAGGGNQPQHF
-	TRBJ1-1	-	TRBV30	TGTGCCTGGAGTGTGGACAGATTGAACACTGAAGCTTTCTTT	CAWSVDRLNTEAFF
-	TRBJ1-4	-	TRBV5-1	TGCGCCAGCCAGTATGCAACTAATGAAAAACTGTTTTTT	CASQYATNEKLFF